This T cell receptor (beta chain) originates from a study of T cell responses to AZD1222 COVID-19 vaccine. Whole-study results and caveats: Spike was spanned by vaccine-associated CD4 TCRs, which were dominant at 160-218 and 743-854. The donor cohort was predominantly white British with a female majority, and clonal diversity may have been underestimated. Seropositivity was recorded at baseline in only 6 or 7 AZD1222 recipients.

Pooling of second doses given at about 4 or about 12 weeks was done. Assay used: immunoSEQ multiplex PCR; TCRdb lists only in-frame clones, some missing. The sample lists about 180,000 clones, about 86% seen once, with 11% in the top ten. In regard to this clone: Its target is unknown.

Trimming pared 7 bases from V and 1 base from J, leaving 10 bases between. The CDR3 has 13 residues. CDR1 and CDR2 (germline): MNHEY, SVGAGI. This receptor was obtained from an adult who received the AZD1222 COVID-19 vaccine. The chain uses TRBV6-5 and TRBJ1-1; D possibly corresponds to TRBD1 (5 bases). This material consisted of peripheral blood, taken 28 days after the second AZD1222 dose. CDR3 in amino acids: CASNNGQNTEAFF. Here the CDR3 DNA reads TGTGCCAGCAACAACGGACAGAACACTGAAGCTTTCTTT.